The rows below give T cell receptor beta chains drawn from one sample of a study of cytomegalovirus exposure and HLA in healthy donors. The repertoire was sequenced with immunoSEQ multiplex PCR; TCRdb's copy has only in-frame clones and lacks some. The table lists roughly 87,000 clones, 65% to 75% of them singletons. The sample taken for sequencing was PBMCs. The receptors were gathered from a man between 60 and 75 years old in good health and CMV-seronegative. The CDR3 runs from the conserved cysteine through the conserved F or W. A D gene is named only where the DNA matches it firmly. The size entry is marked missing in some rows and otherwise reads once, few, many or a size class.

NA,once,TRBJ2-7,TRBV29-1,CSVESRDSYEQYF,TGCAGCGTTGAGTCCAGGGATTCCTACGAGCAGTACTTC
TRBD2,NA,TRBJ2-7,TRBV7-6,CASSLGAGGLYEQYF,TGTGCCAGCAGCCTGGGAGCGGGGGGCCTGTACGAGCAGTACTTC
NA,NA,TRBJ2-7,TRBV7-9,CASSLVDSQGQYF,TGTGCCAGCAGCTTAGTAGACAGCCAAGGGCAGTACTTC
TRBD2,NA,TRBJ2-7,TRBV10-3,CAISESTSGRYEQYF,TGTGCCATCAGTGAGTCGACTAGCGGGAGATACGAGCAGTACTTC
NA,NA,TRBJ1-5,TRBV12-5,CASGLALPGELNQPQHF,TGTGCTAGTGGTTTGGCGCTACCAGGGGAGTTAAATCAGCCCCAGCATTTT
NA,few,TRBJ1-2,TRBV7-2,CASSLDNNYGYTF,TGTGCCAGCAGCTTAGACAATAACTATGGCTACACCTTC
NA,NA,TRBJ2-7,TRBV6-5,CASSYGSSVYEQYF,TGTGCCAGCAGTTACGGTTCGTCGGTCTACGAGCAGTACTTC
NA,NA,TRBJ1-2,TRBV2,CASSRGVEDGYTF,TGTGCCAGCAGCAGGGGAGTAGAGGATGGCTACACCTTC
NA,once,TRBJ2-4,TRBV5-1,CASSEQNIQYF,TGCGCCAGCTCGGAGCAAAACATTCAGTACTTC
TRBD2,NA,TRBJ2-1,TRBV7-9,CASSFGLEGDEQFF,TGTGCCAGCAGCTTTGGACTAGAGGGTGATGAGCAGTTCTTC
TRBD1,NA,TRBJ2-1,TRBV19,CASSIQGVSYNEQFF,TGTGCCAGTAGTATCCAGGGGGTATCTTACAATGAGCAGTTCTTC
TRBD2,NA,TRBJ2-3,TRBV5-4,CASSGTSSRPTDTQYF,TGTGCCAGCAGCGGGACTAGCTCTAGGCCCACAGATACGCAGTATTTT
TRBD1,NA,TRBJ1-6,TRBV5-5,CASSLRGTDNSPLHF,TGTGCCAGCAGCTTGAGGGGGACAGATAATTCACCCCTCCACTTT
NA,NA,TRBJ2-1,TRBV6-5,CASSYSSTVIYNEQFF,TGTGCCAGCAGTTACTCGTCCACAGTAATATACAATGAGCAGTTCTTC
NA,NA,TRBJ1-3,TRBV4-1,CASSPDANSVVGARGNTIYF,TGCGCCAGCAGCCCGGACGCTAATTCGGTAGTGGGGGCCAGGGGAAACACCATATATTTT
TRBD1,NA,TRBJ1-4,TRBV10-3,CAISTDRGLNEKLFF,TGTGCCATCAGTACTGACAGGGGACTTAATGAAAAACTGTTTTTT
NA,NA,TRBJ2-5,TRBV5-1,CASSLTDPYQETQYF,TGCGCCAGCAGCTTGACAGACCCGTACCAAGAGACCCAGTACTTC
NA,NA,TRBJ1-1,TRBV7-2,CASSFLGVSATEAFF,TGTGCCAGCAGCTTTCTAGGGGTTAGTGCCACTGAAGCTTTCTTT
NA,few,TRBJ2-2,TRBV7-2,CASSLGGVPITGELFF,TGTGCCAGCAGCTTAGGCGGGGTACCTATAACCGGGGAGCTGTTTTTT
NA,NA,TRBJ1-3,TRBV28,CASSLRGGAGNTIYF,TGTGCCAGCAGTTTGCGGGGAGGGGCTGGAAACACCATATATTTT
TRBD2,NA,TRBJ2-1,TRBV19,CASSISAGVSYNEQFF,TGTGCCAGTAGTATTTCAGCGGGGGTGTCCTACAATGAGCAGTTCTTC
TRBD1,once,TRBJ2-3,TRBV4-2,CASSHRTGISTDTQYF,TGTGCCAGCAGCCACCGGACAGGAATCAGCACAGATACGCAGTATTTT
NA,few,TRBJ2-5,TRBV4-1,CASSQWRGETQYF,TGCGCCAGCAGCCAATGGAGAGGAGAGACCCAGTACTTC
NA,NA,TRBJ1-2,TRBV4-2,CASSQGQAPYGYTF,TGTGCCAGCAGCCAAGGCCAGGCACCCTATGGCTACACCTTC
NA,few,TRBJ2-3,TRBV4-1,CASSPIAMVTDTQYF,TGCGCCAGCAGCCCAATAGCGATGGTCACAGATACGCAGTATTTT
TRBD1,NA,TRBJ2-3,TRBV5-4,CASSLRTGQDTQYF,TGTGCCAGCAGCTTGCGGACAGGGCAAGATACGCAGTATTTT
NA,NA,TRBJ2-4,TRBV7-3,CASSLSPSGTKNIQYF,TGTGCCAGCAGCTTAAGTCCCTCGGGTACCAAAAACATTCAGTACTTC
TRBD2,NA,TRBJ2-3,TRBV7-7,CASSPRGVAGGRKGDTQYF,TGTGCCAGCAGCCCCAGGGGTGTAGCGGGGGGGCGTAAGGGAGATACGCAGTATTTT
NA,NA,TRBJ1-1,TRBV30,CAWSGRGLNTEAFF,TGTGCCTGGAGTGGCAGGGGCCTGAACACTGAAGCTTTCTTT
TRBD2,NA,TRBJ2-2,TRBV7-9,CASSLALAGVTGELFF,TGTGCCAGCAGCTTAGCGTTAGCGGGGGTCACCGGGGAGCTGTTTTTT
NA,NA,TRBJ1-4,TRBV7-9,CAYGGKIGEKLFF,TGTGCCTACGGGGGGAAAATAGGTGAAAAACTGTTTTTT
NA,NA,TRBJ1-4,TRBV5-6,CASSLKLRGHEKLFF,TGTGCCAGCAGCTTGAAACTCAGGGGACACGAAAAACTGTTTTTT
TRBD1,NA,TRBJ2-3,TRBV5-1,CASSPDRAATDTQYF,TGCGCCAGCAGCCCTGACAGGGCCGCCACAGATACGCAGTATTTT
TRBD2,NA,TRBJ2-2,TRBV19,CASSIRRGGRPWELFF,TGTGCCAGTAGTATACGTCGGGGAGGGCGGCCTTGGGAGCTGTTTTTT
TRBD1,NA,TRBJ1-5,TRBV10-3,CAIRTGEGQPQHF,TGTGCCATCAGGACAGGGGAGGGTCAGCCCCAGCATTTT
NA,NA,TRBJ2-2,TRBV30,CAWSVATDTGELFF,TGTGCCTGGAGTGTAGCAACCGACACCGGGGAGCTGTTTTTT
NA,NA,TRBJ2-4,TRBV15,CATSRDPGAKNIQYF,TGTGCCACCAGCAGAGATCCAGGGGCGAAAAACATTCAGTACTTC
NA,NA,TRBJ1-3,TRBV18,CASSPALSNSGNTIYF,TGTGCCAGCTCACCGGCTTTGTCAAACTCTGGAAACACCATATATTTT
TRBD2,NA,TRBJ2-2,TRBV19,CASSSGGANTGELFF,TGTGCCAGTAGTAGCGGGGGGGCTAACACCGGGGAGCTGTTTTTT
NA,NA,TRBJ1-3,TRBV5-1,CASSLGHRVSGNTIYF,TGCGCCAGCAGCTTGGGCCACCGCGTCTCTGGAAACACCATATATTTT